These T cell receptor beta chains were read from a single sample in a study of blood T cells in healthy people across ages. TCRdb passed the 5' RACE reads through MiXCR, listing each CDR3 protein once. The sample consists of roughly 1,800,000 distinct CDR3 sequences, about 50% of them appearing once. Sequenced: blood. The receptors were gathered from a woman in her thirties or forties in good health. The CDR3 runs from the conserved cysteine through the conserved F or W. The D gene is left open where the match is weak. Size values are once, few and many counts, or a class for expanded clones, and some rows have none.

clone_size | j_call | v_call | d_call | cdr3_nt | cdr3_aa
- | TRBJ2-4 | TRBV28 | - | TGTGCCAGCAGTCTTCAAGGACAGAATAGGGCAAACATTCAGTACTTC | CASSLQGQNRANIQYF
- | TRBJ2-7 | TRBV14 | - | TGTGCCAGCAGCGGTACCCTTGGATTGGAGGGCTACGAGCAGTACTTC | CASSGTLGLEGYEQYF
once | TRBJ2-5 | TRBV20-1 | TRBD2 | TGCAGTGCTAGTCTGCCGCGGGGGGGCGTGGGAGAGACCCAGTACTTC | CSASLPRGGVGETQYF
- | TRBJ1-1 | TRBV25-1 | - | TGTGCCAGCAGTCCAGGACAGTGGGAGAGGTACACTGAAGCTTTCTTT | CASSPGQWERYTEAFF
- | TRBJ2-3 | TRBV2 | TRBD1 | TGTGCCAGCAGTGTAACCTCCCAGGGGGCCCCTAGCACAGATACGCAGTATTTT | CASSVTSQGAPSTDTQYF
- | TRBJ2-4 | TRBV3-1 | - | TGTGCCAGCAGCCAAGATCTGGCAGCCAAAAACATTCAGTACTTC | CASSQDLAAKNIQYF
few | TRBJ1-2 | TRBV28 | TRBD1 | TGTGCCACCGTGGGCAGGGGGCATGGCTACACCTTC | CATVGRGHGYTF
- | TRBJ1-2 | TRBV9 | - | TGTGCCAGCAGCGTAGTTAGTGGGGTCGATGGCTACACCTTC | CASSVVSGVDGYTF
- | TRBJ1-2 | TRBV6-2/TRBV6-3 | - | TGTGCCAGCAGTTACCACGGACGGGTAGTAGGAGGCTGCACCTTC | CASSYHGRVVGGCTF
- | TRBJ2-1 | TRBV4-1 | - | TGCGCCAGCAGCCAAGGAGTTTGGGGCCGTGCTAGACACTCCTACAAGGAGCAGTTCTTC | CASSQGVWGRARHSYKEQFF
- | TRBJ2-7 | TRBV28 | TRBD1 | TGTGCCAGCAGTTTGTACCCGGGACAGGGGGTCGCCTACGAGCAGTACTTC | CASSLYPGQGVAYEQYF
- | TRBJ1-3 | TRBV5-1 | TRBD1 | TGCGCCAGCAGCGGAGGGACAGTCTCTGGAAACACCATATATTTT | CASSGGTVSGNTIYF
- | TRBJ2-7 | TRBV4-3 | TRBD2 | TGCGCCAGCAGCCAAGCACTTACTTCCCCTGCGGGGGAGTGGTACGAGCAGTACTTC | CASSQALTSPAGEWYEQYF
- | TRBJ2-1 | TRBV12-3/TRBV12-4 | - | TGTGCCAGCAGTTTAGGGGGGGTAGACGGGAATGAGCAGTTCTTC | CASSLGGVDGNEQFF
- | TRBJ1-5 | TRBV12-3/TRBV12-4 | - | TGTGCCAGTAGTTTCAGCGGAAACAATCAGCCCCAGCATTTT | CASSFSGNNQPQHF
- | TRBJ2-1 | TRBV7-8 | TRBD2 | TGTGCCAGCAGCTTAGAAGCGGGGGTCAATGAGCAGTTCTTC | CASSLEAGVNEQFF
- | TRBJ1-4 | TRBV29-1 | - | TGCAGCGTTGAGTCCAGCCCTGGCGAAAAACTGTTTTTT | CSVESSPGEKLFF
many | TRBJ2-5 | TRBV4-2 | - | TGTGCCAGCAGCAAGGACTACCAAGAGACCCAGTACTTC | CASSKDYQETQYF
- | TRBJ2-5 | TRBV7-3 | - | TGTGCCAGCAGCTCCGGACTCAGCCCCCTAGAGACCCAGTACTTC | CASSSGLSPLETQYF
few | TRBJ1-5 | TRBV7-2 | - | TGTGCCAGCAGCTTAGATTACACTAGCAATCAGCCCCAGCATTTT | CASSLDYTSNQPQHF
- | TRBJ2-1 | TRBV12-3/TRBV12-4 | - | TGTGCCAGCACCCAACCTAGGGGATTCAATGAGCAGTTCTTC | CASTQPRGFNEQFF
- | TRBJ2-7 | TRBV30 | TRBD2 | TGTGCCTGGACTGTAGCGGGAGGGTACGAGCAGTACTTC | CAWTVAGGYEQYF
- | TRBJ1-2 | TRBV7-9 | TRBD1 | TGTGCCAGCAGCGCCTGGGACAGGGGGGCGGTCGACTATGGCTACACCTTC | CASSAWDRGAVDYGYTF
- | TRBJ2-7 | TRBV7-9 | TRBD1 | TGTGCCAGCAGCCCCCCGGACAGGGCCGATTCCTACGAGCAGTACTTC | CASSPPDRADSYEQYF
- | TRBJ2-5 | TRBV2 | TRBD2 | TGTGCCAGCAGTGATTATAGCGGGAGAACCTCAGAGACCCAGTACTTC | CASSDYSGRTSETQYF
- | TRBJ2-7 | TRBV9 | - | TGTGCCAGCAGCGAGCCACGGACTCAGGGTTCCTACGAGCAGTACTTC | CASSEPRTQGSYEQYF
once | TRBJ1-2 | TRBV5-1 | TRBD1 | TGCGCCAGCAGCTTGGGGGACAGGGGCATTGGATACTATGGCTACACCTTC | CASSLGDRGIGYYGYTF
- | TRBJ2-1 | TRBV4-3 | - | TGCGCCAGCAGCCAAGATCAGGATGAGCAGTTCTTC | CASSQDQDEQFF
- | TRBJ2-1 | TRBV20-1 | TRBD2 | TGCAGTGCTAGGGGGACTAGCGGGGGGACGTACAATGAGCAGTTCTTC | CSARGTSGGTYNEQFF
many | TRBJ2-4 | TRBV7-2 | - | TGTGCCAGCAGCTTAGGAATCATTCAGTACTTC | CASSLGIIQYF
- | TRBJ2-1 | TRBV10-2 | - | TGCGCCAGCAAACCTAAACTGAGCCGACAGGTTGAGCAGTTCTTC | CASKPKLSRQVEQFF
- | TRBJ2-3 | TRBV6-1 | TRBD2 | TGTGCCAGCAGTGATCCCGCGGGGGGACTAGCGGGAAGTAGCACAGATACGCAGTATTTT | CASSDPAGGLAGSSTDTQYF
once | TRBJ2-7 | TRBV7-2 | - | TGTGCCAGCAGCGCCAAGACTAGTTGCGAGCAGTACTTC | CASSAKTSCEQYF
- | TRBJ2-6 | TRBV4-3 | - | TGCGCCAGCAGCCAAGATAGGGCGGGGACAGGGGCCAACGTCCTGACTTTC | CASSQDRAGTGANVLTF
- | TRBJ1-1 | TRBV7-8 | - | TGTGCCAGCAGCCAGGCGGGGGGCCTTAGGATGAACACTGAAGCTTTCTTT | CASSQAGGLRMNTEAFF
once | TRBJ1-6 | TRBV28 | - | TGTGCCAGCAGTTTATCAGCCAGCTATAATTCACCCCTCCACTTT | CASSLSASYNSPLHF
few | TRBJ2-6 | TRBV29-1 | - | TGCAGCGTTGCGGCGGGGACCTCTGGGGCCAACGTCCTGACTTTC | CSVAAGTSGANVLTF
- | TRBJ2-3 | TRBV12-3/TRBV12-4 | TRBD2 | TGTGCCAGCGGAAGGCTAGCGGGGGGATCCTTTTCGGATACGCAGTATTTT | CASGRLAGGSFSDTQYF
- | TRBJ2-3 | TRBV20-1 | TRBD2 | TGCAGTGCTTCTCCTACCGGGACTAGCGAAGATACGCAGTATTTT | CSASPTGTSEDTQYF
- | TRBJ1-1 | TRBV7-3 | TRBD1 | TGTGCCAGCAGCTTAGAGGGACAGACCTACACTGAAGCTTTCTTT | CASSLEGQTYTEAFF
- | TRBJ2-7 | TRBV4-1 | TRBD1 | TGCGCCAGCAGCCAAGATGACAGGGAGTCCTACGAGCAGTACTTC | CASSQDDRESYEQYF
- | TRBJ2-1 | TRBV6-2/TRBV6-3 | TRBD1 | TGTGCCAGCAGTTACCCCCAGCGAGGGGGCCATGAGCAGTTCTTC | CASSYPQRGGHEQFF
- | TRBJ2-5 | TRBV20-1 | - | TGCAGTGCTACTTTGGACGAGACCCAGTACTTC | CSATLDETQYF
- | TRBJ2-1 | TRBV18 | TRBD1 | TGTGCCAGCTCACCGGACAGGGGTATTGGCCTCGGGTTCTTC | CASSPDRGIGLGFF
- | TRBJ2-1 | TRBV12-3/TRBV12-4 | TRBD2 | TGTGCCGGTGGGACTAGCGGGGTACCTGAGCAGTTCTTC | CAGGTSGVPEQFF
- | TRBJ2-5 | TRBV20-1 | - | TGCAGTGCTAGTCGACCAACGGACAGACAAGAGACCCAGTACTTC | CSASRPTDRQETQYF